This TCR beta chain was recorded in a study of T cell responses to AZD1222 COVID-19 vaccine. Produced via immunoSEQ multiplex PCR; TCRdb's table is partial and in-frame only. The sample consists of 100,000 or so clones, roughly 89% of them appearing once. Investigators merged groups given second doses at roughly 4 or roughly 12 weeks. CDR3 length: 15 residues. CDR1 and CDR2 from the germline V gene are SGHTA and FQGTGA. V lost 3 bases and J 4 bases, leaving 13 bases between the germline ends. This sequence joins TRBV7-3 and TRBJ1-3; weak D call: TRBD1 (6 bases). The starting material was peripheral blood, obtained 28 days after the second AZD1222 dose. The receptor's source is an adult who received the AZD1222 COVID-19 vaccine. This chain's CDR3 is CASSFGSGAGNTIYF. In nucleotides, the CDR3 is TGTGCCAGCAGCTTCGGATCGGGGGCGGGAAACACCATATATTTT. Variable domain in full (rest from reference TRBV7-3 and TRBJ1-3): GAGVSQTPSNKVTEKGKYVELRCDPISGHTALYWYRQSLGQGPEFLIYFQGTGAADDSGLPNDRFFAVRPEGSVSTLKIQRTERGDSAVYLCASSFGSGAGNTIYFGEGSWLTVV.